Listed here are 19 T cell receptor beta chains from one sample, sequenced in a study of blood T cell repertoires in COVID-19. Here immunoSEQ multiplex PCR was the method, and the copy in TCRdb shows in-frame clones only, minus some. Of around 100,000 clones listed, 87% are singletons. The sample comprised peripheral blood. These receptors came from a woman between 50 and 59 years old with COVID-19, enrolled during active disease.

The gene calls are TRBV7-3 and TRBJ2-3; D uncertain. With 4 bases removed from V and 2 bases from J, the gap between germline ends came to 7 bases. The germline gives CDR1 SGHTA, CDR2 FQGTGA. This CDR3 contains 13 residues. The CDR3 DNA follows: TGTGCCAGCAGCTCTTACTCCACAGATACGCAGTATTTT. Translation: CASSSYSTDTQYF.

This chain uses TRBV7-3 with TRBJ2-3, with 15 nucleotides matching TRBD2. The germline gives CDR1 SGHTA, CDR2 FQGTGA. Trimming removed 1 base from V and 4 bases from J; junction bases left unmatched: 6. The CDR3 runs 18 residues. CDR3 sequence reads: CASSLKGLAGGMADTQYF. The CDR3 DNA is TGTGCCAGCAGCTTAAAGGGACTAGCGGGGGGTATGGCAGATACGCAGTATTTT.

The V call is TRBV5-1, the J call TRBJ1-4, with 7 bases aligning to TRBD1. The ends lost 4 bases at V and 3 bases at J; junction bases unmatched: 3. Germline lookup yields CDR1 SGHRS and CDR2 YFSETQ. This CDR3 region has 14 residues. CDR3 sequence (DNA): TGCGCCAGCAGCCAGGGACAGTCTAATGAAAAACTGTTTTTT. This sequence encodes CASSQGQSNEKLFF.

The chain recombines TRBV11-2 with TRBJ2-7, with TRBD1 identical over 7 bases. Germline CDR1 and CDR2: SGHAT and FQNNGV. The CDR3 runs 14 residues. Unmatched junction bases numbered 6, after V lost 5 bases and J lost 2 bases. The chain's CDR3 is CASSPQDRPYEQYF. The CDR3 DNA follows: TGTGCCAGCAGCCCACAGGACAGGCCCTACGAGCAGTACTTC.

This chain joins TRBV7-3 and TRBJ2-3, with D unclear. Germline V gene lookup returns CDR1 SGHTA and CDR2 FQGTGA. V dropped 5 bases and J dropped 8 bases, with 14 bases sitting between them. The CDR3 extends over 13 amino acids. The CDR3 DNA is TGTGCCAGCAGCCCTAACTTCAGAGGTACGCAGTATTTT. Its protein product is CASSPNFRGTQYF. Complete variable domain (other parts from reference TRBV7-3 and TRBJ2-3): GAGVSQTPSNKVTEKGKYVELRCDPISGHTALYWYRQSLGQGPEFLIYFQGTGAADDSGLPNDRFFAVRPEGSVSTLKIQRTERGDSAVYLCASSPNFRGTQYFGPGTRLTVL.

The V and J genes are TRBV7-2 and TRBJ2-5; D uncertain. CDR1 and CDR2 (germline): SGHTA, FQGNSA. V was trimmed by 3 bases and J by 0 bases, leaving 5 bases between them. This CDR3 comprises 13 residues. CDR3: CASSLGNQETQYF. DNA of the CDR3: TGTGCCAGCAGCTTGGGCAACCAAGAGACCCAGTACTTC.

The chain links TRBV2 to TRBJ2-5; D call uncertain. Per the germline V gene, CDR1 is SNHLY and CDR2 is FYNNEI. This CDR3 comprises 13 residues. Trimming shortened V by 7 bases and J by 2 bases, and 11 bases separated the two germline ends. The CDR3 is CASNIEVQETQYF. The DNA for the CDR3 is TGTGCCAGCAATATTGAGGTTCAAGAGACCCAGTACTTC.

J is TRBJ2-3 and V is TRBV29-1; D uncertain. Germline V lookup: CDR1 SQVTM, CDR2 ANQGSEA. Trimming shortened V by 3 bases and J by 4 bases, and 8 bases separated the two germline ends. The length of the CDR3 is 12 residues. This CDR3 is CSVDETPDTQYF. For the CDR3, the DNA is TGCAGCGTTGACGAGACTCCAGATACGCAGTATTTT.

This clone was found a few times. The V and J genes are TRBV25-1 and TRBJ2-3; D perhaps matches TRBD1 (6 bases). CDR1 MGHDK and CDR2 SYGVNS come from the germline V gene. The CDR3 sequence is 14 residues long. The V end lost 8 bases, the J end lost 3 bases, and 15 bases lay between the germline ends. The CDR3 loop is CASSSGVVTDTQYF. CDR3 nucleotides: TGTGCCAGCTCCTCAGGGGTTGTTACAGATACGCAGTATTTT.

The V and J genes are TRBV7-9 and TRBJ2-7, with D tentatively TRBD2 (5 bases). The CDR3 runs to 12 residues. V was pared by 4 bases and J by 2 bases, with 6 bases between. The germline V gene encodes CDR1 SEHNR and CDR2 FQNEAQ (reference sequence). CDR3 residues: CASSSGAYEQYF. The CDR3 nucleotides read TGTGCCAGCAGCTCCGGGGCCTACGAGCAGTACTTC.

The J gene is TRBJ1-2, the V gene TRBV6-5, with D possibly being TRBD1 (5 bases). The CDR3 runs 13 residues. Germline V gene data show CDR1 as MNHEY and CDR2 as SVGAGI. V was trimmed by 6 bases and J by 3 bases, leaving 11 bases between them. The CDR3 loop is CASRPREDYGYTF. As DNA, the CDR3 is TGTGCCAGCAGACCCAGGGAGGACTATGGCTACACCTTC.

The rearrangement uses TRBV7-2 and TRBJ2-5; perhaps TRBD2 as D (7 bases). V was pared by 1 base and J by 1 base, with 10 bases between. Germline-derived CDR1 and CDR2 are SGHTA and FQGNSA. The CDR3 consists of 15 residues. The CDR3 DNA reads TGTGCCAGCAGCTTAGTCGGGGGGCGCCAAGAGACCCAGTACTTC. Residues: CASSLVGGRQETQYF. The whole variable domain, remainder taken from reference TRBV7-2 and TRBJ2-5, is GAGVSQSPSNKVTEKGKDVELRCDPISGHTALYWYRQSLGQGLEFLIYFQGNSAPDKSGLPSDRFSAERTGGSVSTLTIQRTQQEDSAVYLCASSLVGGRQETQYFGPGTRLLVL.

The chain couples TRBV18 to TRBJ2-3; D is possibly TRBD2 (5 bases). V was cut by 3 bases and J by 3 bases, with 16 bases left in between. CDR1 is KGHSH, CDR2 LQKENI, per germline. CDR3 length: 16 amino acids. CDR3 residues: CASSPMTTPGTDTQYF. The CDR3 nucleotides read TGTGCCAGCTCACCGATGACAACCCCGGGGACAGATACGCAGTATTTT.

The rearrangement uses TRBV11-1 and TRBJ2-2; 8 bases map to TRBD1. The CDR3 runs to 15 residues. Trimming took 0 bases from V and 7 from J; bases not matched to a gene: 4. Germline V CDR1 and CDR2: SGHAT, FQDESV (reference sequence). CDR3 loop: CASSLAQGAVGELFF. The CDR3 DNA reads TGTGCCAGCAGCTTAGCCCAGGGGGCCGTCGGGGAGCTGTTTTTT.

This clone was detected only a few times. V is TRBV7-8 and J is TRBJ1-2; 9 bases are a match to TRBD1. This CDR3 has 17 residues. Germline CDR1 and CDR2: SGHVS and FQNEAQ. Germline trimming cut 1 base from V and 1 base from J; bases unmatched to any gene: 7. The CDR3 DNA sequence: TGTGCCAGCAGCTTAGAGGGACAGGGTACCCATAACTATGGCTACACCTTC. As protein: CASSLEGQGTHNYGYTF.

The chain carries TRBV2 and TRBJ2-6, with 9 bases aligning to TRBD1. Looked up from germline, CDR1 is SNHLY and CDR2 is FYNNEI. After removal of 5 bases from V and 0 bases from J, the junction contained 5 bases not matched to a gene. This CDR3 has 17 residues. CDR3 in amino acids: CASSSTTGGSGANVLTF. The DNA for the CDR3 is TGTGCCAGCAGTAGTACGACAGGGGGCTCTGGGGCCAACGTCCTGACTTTC.

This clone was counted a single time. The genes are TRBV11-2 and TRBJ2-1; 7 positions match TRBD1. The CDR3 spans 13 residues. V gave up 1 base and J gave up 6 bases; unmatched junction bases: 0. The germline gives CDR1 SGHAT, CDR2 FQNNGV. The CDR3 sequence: CASSLAGGNEQFF. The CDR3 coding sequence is TGTGCCAGCAGCTTAGCAGGGGGCAATGAGCAGTTCTTC.

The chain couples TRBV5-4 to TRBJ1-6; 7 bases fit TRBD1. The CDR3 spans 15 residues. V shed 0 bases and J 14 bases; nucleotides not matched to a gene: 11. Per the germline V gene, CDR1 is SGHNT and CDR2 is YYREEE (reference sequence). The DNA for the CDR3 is TGTGCCAGCAGCTTGGGCGGGACAGAATATTCGGCCCTCCACTTT. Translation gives CASSLGGTEYSALHF.

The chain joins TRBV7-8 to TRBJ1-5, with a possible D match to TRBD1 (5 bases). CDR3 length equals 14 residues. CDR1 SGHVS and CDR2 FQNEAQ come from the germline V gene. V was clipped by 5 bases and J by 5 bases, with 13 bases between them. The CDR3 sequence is CASSRGQVDQPQHF. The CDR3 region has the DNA TGTGCCAGCAGCCGAGGACAAGTGGATCAGCCCCAGCATTTT.